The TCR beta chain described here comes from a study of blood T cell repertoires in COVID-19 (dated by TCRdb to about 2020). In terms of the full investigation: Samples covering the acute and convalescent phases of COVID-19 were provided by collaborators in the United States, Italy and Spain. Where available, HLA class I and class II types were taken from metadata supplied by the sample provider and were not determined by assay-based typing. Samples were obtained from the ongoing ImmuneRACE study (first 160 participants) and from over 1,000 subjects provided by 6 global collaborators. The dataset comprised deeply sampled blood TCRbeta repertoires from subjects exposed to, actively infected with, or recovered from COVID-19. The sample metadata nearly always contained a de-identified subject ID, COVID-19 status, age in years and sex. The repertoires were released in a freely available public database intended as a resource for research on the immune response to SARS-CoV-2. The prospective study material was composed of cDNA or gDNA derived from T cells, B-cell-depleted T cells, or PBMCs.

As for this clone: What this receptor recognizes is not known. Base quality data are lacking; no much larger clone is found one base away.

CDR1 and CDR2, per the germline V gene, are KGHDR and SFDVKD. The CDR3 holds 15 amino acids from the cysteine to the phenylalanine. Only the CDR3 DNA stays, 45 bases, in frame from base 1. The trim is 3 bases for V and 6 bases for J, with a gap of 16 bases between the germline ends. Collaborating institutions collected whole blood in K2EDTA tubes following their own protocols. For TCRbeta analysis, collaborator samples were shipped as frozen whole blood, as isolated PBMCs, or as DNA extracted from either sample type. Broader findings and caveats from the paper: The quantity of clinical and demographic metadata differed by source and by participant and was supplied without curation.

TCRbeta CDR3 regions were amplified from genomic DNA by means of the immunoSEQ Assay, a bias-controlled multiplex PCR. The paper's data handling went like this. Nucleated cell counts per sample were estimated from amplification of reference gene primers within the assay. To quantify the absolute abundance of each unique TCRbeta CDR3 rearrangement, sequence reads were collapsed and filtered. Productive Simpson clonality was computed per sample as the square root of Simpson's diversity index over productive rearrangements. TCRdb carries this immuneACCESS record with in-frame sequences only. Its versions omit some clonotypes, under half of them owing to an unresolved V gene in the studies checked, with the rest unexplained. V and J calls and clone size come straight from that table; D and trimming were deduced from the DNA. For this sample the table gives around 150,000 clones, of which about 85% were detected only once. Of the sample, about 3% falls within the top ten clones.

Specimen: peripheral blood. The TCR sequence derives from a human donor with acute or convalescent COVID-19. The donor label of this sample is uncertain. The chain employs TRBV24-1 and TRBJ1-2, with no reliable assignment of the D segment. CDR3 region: CATSDHPATTHGYTF. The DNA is TGTGCCACCAGTGATCACCCGGCCACTACCCATGGCTACACCTTC.